This TCR beta chain is drawn from a study of T cells after yellow fever vaccination (dated by TCRdb to the late 2010s). Looking at the study overall: The SMART-Seq v4 Ultra Low Input RNA kit was used to prepare libraries from fractions with low cell numbers. Bulk TCR alpha and beta repertoires were sequenced longitudinally to track T-cell clones before and after primary and booster YFV17D yellow fever vaccination. The cohort comprised two healthy male donors, one aged 18 to 30 and one aged 30 to 40 years. Blood was collected at multiple timepoints before and after primary and secondary immunization, and bulk PBMC replicates and cell subsets were isolated. General findings and caveats noted by the study authors: A small fraction of clonotypes showed up in both the CD4 and CD8 compartments, probably as a result of convergent recombination. Because only a couple of donors were included in the study, the extent to which the findings can be generalized is limited. After the booster, most of the clones that had expanded following primary vaccination were detected again (roughly 97% of CD4 and around 88% of CD8), which suggests that memory was broadly maintained. The secondary T-cell response was weaker than the primary response but faster, peaking on day 5 instead of day 15. Computational filtering was needed because FACS-sorted repertoires could contain abundant contaminating clonotypes from the bulk population.

A word on this clonotype: The specificity of this receptor is unknown. No qualities accompany the bases; no much larger clone lies one base away.

Explained via the paper, the treatment or condition label denotes: live attenuated yellow fever vaccine strain. At each blood-draw timepoint, two biological replicates of bulk PBMCs were collected. PBMCs were isolated from peripheral blood using a standard Ficoll-Paque protocol. TriZol was used to extract RNA from bulk PBMCs, from CD4 and CD8 fractions, and from dextramer-positive and dextramer-negative fractions. Taken from cysteine to phenylalanine, the CDR3 has 12 residues. Only CDR3 DNA is held: 36 bases, read in frame from base 1. At the junction V is shortened by 6 bases and J by 5 bases, with 13 bases in between. The CDR1 and CDR2 encoded by the germline V gene (reference sequence) are DFQATT and SNEGSKA. TCR cDNA was synthesized by 5'RACE template switching, which introduced a universal primer site and unique molecular identifiers. Priming for cDNA synthesis came from both the TCR alpha and TCR beta constant segments. Two PCR steps were used to amplify libraries, with sample barcodes and sequencing adapters being added in the second step. Sequencing of libraries was performed on Illumina HiSeq 2500 (2x100 bp) or NovaSeq (2x150 bp). Per the authors' processing: Demultiplexing of reads and collapsing into UMI consensus sequences were performed with MIGEC, and V(D)J alignment was carried out with MiXCR. Vaccine-responding clonotypes were defined with edgeR using replicate PBMC samples, requiring FDR below 0.01 and a log2 fold change above 5 up to day 15. Each bulk clonotype was labeled CD4 or CD8 based on which sequenced repertoire, CD4 or CD8, contained the clonotype at higher abundance. TCRdb passed the public sequencing reads through fastp at Q25 and MiXCR, retaining productive beta sequences. Duplicate CDR3 protein sequences are folded into a single record with the most common DNA and genes. TCRdb's processing, not the study's, gives the V and J calls here. The table for this sample lists a few hundred thousand distinct CDR3 sequences; 7.5% to 9% of them were counted only once. The ten largest clones represent 15% to 20% of the sample.

The sequence is built from TRBV20-1 and TRBJ2-5; perhaps TRBD1 is the D gene, with 5 bases matching. The clonotype comes from a man between 18 and 29 years old who received the YFV17D yellow fever vaccine. Specimen: PBMCs, collected on the day of the first yellow fever vaccination. The CDR3: CSAQGTRETQYF. The nucleotides read TGCAGTGCCCAGGGTACACGGGAGACCCAGTACTTC.